Below, 23 T cell receptor beta chains from the same sample are listed, as sequenced in a study of blood T cells in healthy people across ages. For the second PCR, which ran for 7 to 11 cycles, a sample-barcoded 5' primer and a J-beta primer mix were used. TCRdb reprocessed the 5' RACE reads with MiXCR, giving one entry per CDR3 protein. Counted here are about 1,500,000 distinct CDR3 sequences, 25% to 30% occurring once; the ten biggest clones make up roughly 8%. The sequenced sample consisted of blood. The receptors were sampled from a woman aged 25-40 years in good health.

This clonotype was counted a few times. The V and J genes are TRBV6-2 or TRBV6-3 and TRBJ2-1; tentative D call: TRBD2 (5 bases). Per the germline V gene, CDR1 is MNHEY and CDR2 is SVGEGT. The CDR3 spans 14 residues. Trimming left V 6 bases short and J 9 bases short, with 18 bases between. This chain's CDR3 is CASSHHVVGSEQFF. The CDR3 DNA reads as TGTGCCAGCAGCCACCATGTTGTGGGGAGTGAGCAGTTCTTC.

The chain uses TRBV7-2 and TRBJ1-1; TRBD1 matches 7 bases. The germline V gene encodes CDR1 SGHTA and CDR2 FQGNSA. V lost 5 bases to trimming and J lost 1 base; unmatched junction nucleotides: 4. This CDR3 is 14 amino acids long. CDR3 in amino acids: CASSPGQWNTEAFF. CDR3 nucleotides: TGTGCCAGCAGCCCGGGACAGTGGAACACTGAAGCTTTCTTT.

This clonotype has a handful of counts. The chain joins TRBV2 to TRBJ2-5; 7 bases line up with TRBD2. Trimming cost V 7 bases and J 0 bases; bases outside gene matches: 2. This CDR3 is built from 13 residues. Germline assignment: CDR1 SNHLY and CDR2 FYNNEI. CDR3 region: CASNRGDQETQYF. The CDR3 nucleotides are TGTGCCAGCAATCGGGGGGACCAAGAGACCCAGTACTTC.

This clonotype appeared a few times. One end of the junction does not line up with germline, which may come from a read error. The V call is TRBV7-9, the J call TRBJ2-1, with TRBD1 identical over 7 bases. The CDR3 spans 13 residues. Germline CDR1 and CDR2: SEHNR and FQNEAQ (reference sequence). Here the CDR3 reads CVSSLGTDNEQFF. The CDR3 nucleotides are TGTGTCAGCAGCCTGGGGACAGATAATGAGCAGTTCTTC.

This chain links TRBV20-1 with TRBJ2-3; TRBD1 or TRBD2 may be the D gene (6 bases each). V dropped 1 base and J dropped 1 base, with 15 bases sitting between them. CDR1 is DFQATT, CDR2 SNEGSKA, per germline (reference sequence). The CDR3 loop spans 16 amino acids. The CDR3 loop reads CSARGGRGVGTDTQYF. DNA of the CDR3: TGCAGTGCTAGAGGGGGTAGGGGGGTAGGCACAGATACGCAGTATTTT.

The genes are TRBV5-1 and TRBJ2-1; perhaps TRBD2 as D (6 bases). From germline, CDR1 is SGHRS and CDR2 YFSETQ. Trimming removed 0 bases from V and 10 bases from J, with 8 bases in between. The CDR3 runs 12 residues. The CDR3 reads CASSLVAEEQFF. CDR3 DNA sequence: TGCGCCAGCAGCTTGGTAGCGGAGGAGCAGTTCTTC.

The V call is TRBV27, the J call TRBJ2-7; 7 bases fit TRBD2. The ends lost 1 base at V and 9 bases at J; junction bases unmatched: 3. CDR1 is MNHEY, CDR2 SMNVEV, per germline (reference sequence). The CDR3 consists of 12 residues. The CDR3 reads CASSLLAGGQYV. The DNA of the CDR3 is TGTGCCAGCAGTTTATTAGCGGGCGGGCAGTACGTC.

This clonotype was counted a few times. Here the CDR3 reads CASSQEQRNGYTF. DNA of the CDR3: TGTGCCAGCAGCCAAGAACAGAGGAATGGCTACACCTTC. This chain links TRBV3-1 with TRBJ1-2, with D hard to call. The CDR3 loop spans 13 amino acids. In germline, CDR1 is LGHDT, CDR2 YNNKEL (reference sequence). The V end lost 0 bases, the J end lost 6 bases, and 8 bases lay between the germline ends. The full variable domain, with the rest looked up from reference TRBV3-1 and TRBJ1-2, is DTAVSQTPKYLVTQMGNDKSIKCEQNLGHDTMYWYKQDSKKFLKIMFSYNNKELIINETVPNRFSPKSPDKAHLNLHINSLELGDSAVYFCASSQEQRNGYTFGSGTRLTVV.

This clonotype was picked up a small number of times. This chain uses TRBV11-2 with TRBJ1-6; the D gene is possibly TRBD1 (5 bases). The V end was cut by 0 bases, the J end by 7 bases, with 10 bases between. The CDR3 length is 15 residues. In germline, CDR1 is SGHAT, CDR2 FQNNGV. CDR3 sequence reads: CASSLDMTVNSPLHF. The CDR3, as DNA: TGTGCCAGCAGCTTAGATATGACAGTAAATTCACCCCTCCACTTT.

This chain uses TRBV20-1 with TRBJ2-4; 7 nucleotides line up with TRBD2. This CDR3 contains 14 residues. Germline V gives CDR1 DFQATT, CDR2 SNEGSKA (reference sequence). The V segment lost 5 bases and the J segment 5 bases; nucleotides outside the gene matches: 9. This CDR3 reads CSAPHRDYQNIQYF. CDR3 nucleotide sequence: TGCAGTGCTCCACATCGGGACTATCAAAACATTCAGTACTTC.

The rearrangement uses TRBV6-2 or TRBV6-3 and TRBJ2-1; TRBD2 matches at 7 bases. Germline V gene sequence: CDR1 MNHEY, CDR2 SVGEGT. The CDR3 extends over 16 amino acids. V shed 2 bases and J 7 bases; nucleotides not matched to a gene: 11. CDR3 nucleotides: TGTGCCAGCAGTTACCCTCTGACTAGCACTGGGAATGAGCAGTTCTTC. Amino acids: CASSYPLTSTGNEQFF.

In its sample, this clonotype was seen many times. The rearrangement uses TRBV7-2 and TRBJ2-1; D is ambiguous. CDR1 is SGHTA and CDR2 is FQGNSA in the germline V gene. The V and J ends lost 4 bases and 4 bases respectively, with 8 bases between them. CDR3 size: 13 residues. DNA of the CDR3: TGTGCCAGCAGCTCGGTGGGGTACAATGAGCAGTTCTTC. This sequence encodes CASSSVGYNEQFF.

This clonotype was found many times. V usage is TRBV15 and J usage is TRBJ1-2, with D unresolved. This CDR3 comprises 15 residues. Germline V gene lookup returns CDR1 LNHNV and CDR2 YYDKDF (reference sequence). V lost 0 bases, J lost 6 bases, and 14 bases lay in between. The CDR3 nucleotides are TGTGCCACCAGCAGAGATGGGTCCTGGGCGGATGGCTACACCTTC. This translates into CATSRDGSWADGYTF. Full variable domain (rest looked up from reference TRBV15 and TRBJ1-2): DAMVIQNPRYQVTQFGKPVTLSCSQTLNHNVMYWYQQKSSQAPKLLFHYYDKDFNNEADTPDNFQSRRPNTSFCFLDIRSPGLGDTAMYLCATSRDGSWADGYTFGSGTRLTVV.

The CDR3 loop reads CASSVRGSSEQYF. CDR3 nucleotide sequence: TGTGCCAGCTCCGTTAGGGGATCGAGCGAGCAGTACTTC. The chain uses TRBV27 and TRBJ2-4; tentative D call: TRBD1 (5 bases). The end of the DNA aligns better with TRBJ2-7, so the J call may be wrong. The CDR3 has 13 amino acids. Per germline, CDR1 MNHEY and CDR2 SMNVEV (reference sequence).

This chain links TRBV19 with TRBJ2-5; perhaps TRBD2 as D (6 bases). Deletions cut 9 bases from V and 4 bases from J, with 15 bases between. From germline, CDR1 is LNHDA and CDR2 SQIVND (reference sequence). CDR3 length equals 13 residues. The CDR3 sequence: CASQRGRGETQYF. The CDR3 DNA follows: TGTGCCAGCCAGAGAGGGCGGGGAGAGACCCAGTACTTC. Complete variable domain (other parts from reference TRBV19 and TRBJ2-5): DGGITQSPKYLFRKEGQNVTLSCEQNLNHDAMYWYRQDPGQGLRLIYYSQIVNDFQKGDIAEGYSVSREKKESFPLTVTSAQKNPTAFYLCASQRGRGETQYFGPGTRLLVL.

This clonotype was observed a few times. For the CDR3, the DNA is TGTGCCATCAGCCCCGCCGGGAAGATCTACGAGCAGTACTTC. The encoded protein is CAISPAGKIYEQYF. V and J are TRBV10-3 and TRBJ2-7, with TRBD2 as a possible D gene (5 bases). The V gene's germline CDR1 is ENHRY and CDR2 SYGVKD. The CDR3 runs 14 residues. V was pared by 6 bases and J by 3 bases, with 15 bases between.

The V call is TRBV20-1, the J call TRBJ2-1; 10 bases map to TRBD1. After removal of 6 bases from V and 2 bases from J, the junction contained 7 bases not matched to a gene. The CDR3 loop spans 15 amino acids. The germline V gene encodes CDR1 DFQATT and CDR2 SNEGSKA (reference sequence). The CDR3: CSALSGTGAYNEQFF. CDR3 in DNA: TGCAGTGCCCTATCCGGGACAGGGGCCTACAATGAGCAGTTCTTC.

This chain joins TRBV20-1 and TRBJ1-5; D is perhaps TRBD1 (5 bases). V was pared by 4 bases and J by 4 bases, with 17 bases between. Germline V gene lookup returns CDR1 DFQATT and CDR2 SNEGSKA (reference sequence). The CDR3 is made up of 15 amino acids. In DNA, the CDR3 is TGCAGTGCTATCACCCCCTCCAGGGATAATCAGCCCCAGCATTTT. Encoded protein: CSAITPSRDNQPQHF.

This clonotype was recorded at least ten times. The V and J genes are TRBV6-5 and TRBJ2-7; perhaps TRBD2 as D (5 bases). Trimming stripped 5 bases from V and 6 bases from J, with 14 bases between. The CDR3 is 13 amino acids. Germline V gives CDR1 MNHEY, CDR2 SVGAGI. The CDR3 nucleotides read TGTGCCAGCAGTCCCCACAGCGGTGGCGAGCAGTACTTC. Its translation: CASSPHSGGEQYF.

This clonotype showed up just a few times. Its ends do not fully match the called genes, so a read error is possible. This chain uses TRBV7-9 with TRBJ2-2; possibly TRBD2 for D (5 bases). The CDR3 consists of 12 residues. Germline-derived CDR1 and CDR2 are SEHNR and FQNEAQ (reference sequence). The CDR3 DNA reads TGTGCCAGCAGCCAGATCACCGGGAAGCTGTTTTTT. Protein product: CASSQITGKLFF. The full variable domain, its missing parts supplied by reference TRBV7-9 and TRBJ2-2, is DTGVSQNPRHKITKRGQNVTFRCDPISEHNRLYWYRQTLGQGPEFLTYFQNEAQLEKSRLLSDRFSAERPKGSFSTLEIQRTEQGDSAMYLCASSQITGKLFFGEGSRLTVL.

The V and J genes are TRBV18 and TRBJ1-2; no firm D call. The CDR3 spans 16 residues. V dropped 6 bases and J dropped 8 bases, with 25 bases sitting between them. The germline CDR1 and CDR2 sequences are KGHSH and LQKENI. The CDR3, as DNA: TGTGCCAGCTCCCCTACCAATACACGGGGTTCTATGGGCTACACCTTC. As protein: CASSPTNTRGSMGYTF.

A word on this clonotype: A much larger clone is a single base away; this may be a read error. The gene calls are TRBV29-1 and TRBJ2-5; D remains ambiguous. CDR1 is SQVTM, CDR2 ANQGSEA, per germline. Trimming pared 2 bases from V and 7 bases from J, leaving 17 bases between. The CDR3 loop spans 14 amino acids. CDR3 bases: TGCAGCGTTGAAAACCGGGCGTCATGGGGGACCCAGTACTTC. This sequence encodes CSVENRASWGTQYF.

To note about this clonotype: This may be a read error, as it is one base from a much larger clone. The chain couples TRBV20-1 to TRBJ2-7; D call uncertain. The CDR3 spans 13 residues. Germline V gives CDR1 DFQATT, CDR2 SNEGSKA (reference sequence). CDR3 nucleotide sequence: TGCAGTGCAACGGAAATAAGGGCTGGCGAGCGGTACTTC. This translates into CSATEIRAGERYF.